The rows below give T cell receptor beta chains drawn from one sample of a study of beta chain features in type 1 diabetes. Profiled with immunoSEQ multiplex PCR; TCRdb holds only in-frame clones, not every one. This table holds 640,000 or so clones, roughly 13% found once. The sequencing input was naive CD4+ T cells from blood. These receptors all come from a young man with type 1 diabetes. CDR3s include the opening cysteine and the closing phenylalanine or tryptophan. Each record gives: V gene, D gene, J gene, clone size, CDR3 DNA, CDR3 protein. D genes are given only for firm matches. Part of the rows lack a size; the others show once, few, many or a class for expanded clones.

V gene: TRBV28
D gene: TRBD1
J gene: TRBJ2-7
clone size: NA
CDR3 DNA: TGTGCCAGCTCGACAGGGGGAAGGTACGAGCAGTACTTC
CDR3 protein: CASSTGGRYEQYF

V gene: TRBV29-1
D gene: NA
J gene: TRBJ1-1
clone size: NA
CDR3 DNA: TGCAGCGTCAGCAGGGGCCGCGGCACTGAAGCTTTCTTT
CDR3 protein: CSVSRGRGTEAFF

V gene: TRBV5-4
D gene: TRBD1
J gene: TRBJ2-5
clone size: few
CDR3 DNA: TGTGCCAGCAGTCCACCCGGGACAGGGGGCTTTGAGACCCAGTACTTC
CDR3 protein: CASSPPGTGGFETQYF

V gene: TRBV10-1
D gene: NA
J gene: TRBJ1-1
clone size: few
CDR3 DNA: TGCGCCAGCAGTGAGGCGGCAAACACTGAAGCTTTCTTT
CDR3 protein: CASSEAANTEAFF

V gene: TRBV18
D gene: NA
J gene: TRBJ2-7
clone size: NA
CDR3 DNA: TGTGCCAGCTCACCACTGGGGGACGAGCAGTACTTC
CDR3 protein: CASSPLGDEQYF

V gene: TRBV5-1
D gene: NA
J gene: TRBJ2-1
clone size: NA
CDR3 DNA: TGCGCCAGCAGCTTGGCCACCCTAATTTTATCAGTCTACAATGAGCAGTTCTTC
CDR3 protein: CASSLATLILSVYNEQFF

V gene: TRBV7-6
D gene: TRBD2
J gene: TRBJ2-5
clone size: few
CDR3 DNA: TGTGCCAGCAGCGCCATCACTAGCGATCTCAAGTACTTC
CDR3 protein: CASSAITSDLKYF

V gene: TRBV2
D gene: TRBD1
J gene: TRBJ1-6
clone size: NA
CDR3 DNA: TGTGCCAGCAGTGATTACCCAGGGGGCGCGGGTTCACCCCTCCACTTT
CDR3 protein: CASSDYPGGAGSPLHF

V gene: TRBV9
D gene: NA
J gene: TRBJ1-2
clone size: NA
CDR3 DNA: TGTGCCAGCAGCCCAAGAGGGACCGACGCCGGCGGTGGCTACACCTTC
CDR3 protein: CASSPRGTDAGGGYTF

V gene: TRBV6-5
D gene: NA
J gene: TRBJ1-6
clone size: few
CDR3 DNA: TGTGCCAGCAGTTCCCAGGGGTATTCACCCCTCCACTTT
CDR3 protein: CASSSQGYSPLHF

V gene: TRBV11-2
D gene: NA
J gene: TRBJ2-5
clone size: few
CDR3 DNA: TGTGCCAGCAGCTTGGGGGGACCTCAAGAGACCCAGTACTTC
CDR3 protein: CASSLGGPQETQYF

V gene: TRBV6-5
D gene: TRBD2
J gene: TRBJ2-3
clone size: few
CDR3 DNA: TGTGCCAGCAGTCAGACTAGCGACCATCAGTATTTT
CDR3 protein: CASSQTSDHQYF